Detailed here is one T cell receptor beta chain. Its antigen is still unknown. No much larger clone exists at a distance of one base, and base qualities are not known. Library construction relied on the immunoSEQ multiplex PCR assay. The published analysis was carried out like this. A statistical classification framework was built for diagnosing cytomegalovirus status from the catalog of TCR beta chain sequences. TCRdb stores this immuneACCESS table with in-frame sequences only. Part of the clones is absent; in the studies checked, under half of the shortfall reflects unresolved V genes, and no reason is known for the rest. From that table come the V and J calls and clone size; the DNA was used to work out D and trimming. The sample data list about 170,000 clones, and roughly 89% of these were observed just once. 9% to 12% of the sample lies in the top ten. CDR1 SGHNT and CDR2 YENEEA were looked up in the germline V gene. Its CDR3 holds 13 amino acids, cysteine through phenylalanine. The retained sequence is limited to the CDR3, 39 bases, with the frame set at the first base. The junction shows trimming of 5 bases on V and 3 bases on J, plus 10 bases between the germline ends.

These data belong to a study of cytomegalovirus exposure and HLA in healthy donors (dated by TCRdb to between 2016 and 2019). With respect to the entire study: According to a later analysis, the approximately 120 validation repertoires were produced on the same platform as the 600 to 850 repertoires of the first cohort. The study aimed to test whether cataloging public T cell receptors could reveal signatures of past pathogen exposure. Along with the roughly 670-subject first cohort, a separate validation cohort of some 130 different subjects was used. The study combined high-throughput TCR immunosequencing, statistical association of individual TCRs with disease status, and machine learning to predict cytomegalovirus infection status. The paper's findings and limits, for the study overall: In both the original and validation cohorts, the classifier was reported to diagnose cytomegalovirus status with high specificity and sensitivity. The validation cohort had no HLA typing available for a later analysis, so co-occurrence within that cohort was assessed over all 120 or so repertoires. According to the authors, the approach could potentially be generalized to other disease states and immunological phenotypes. The study listed approximately 150 TCR beta chains as associated with cytomegalovirus. Most TCR sequences were observed very rarely across donors, whereas some public TCRs were present in many individuals. In vitro tests confirmed that a few of the cytomegalovirus-associated TCR beta chains recognize cytomegalovirus antigens. A later analysis found that TCRs clustered in the first cohort also tended to co-occur in the roughly 120 validation repertoires, with approximately 95% of cluster scores above 0.

Separate from the roughly 700-subject first cohort, the validation cohort of 95 to 150 subjects was the group to which the donors belonged. Sequencing was done on a sample of PBMCs. The receptor was isolated from a woman aged 18-35 years in good health and CMV-seropositive. The V and J genes are TRBV11-3 and TRBJ1-1; no D gene is confidently identified. The bases read TGTGCCAGCAGCCGAAGCGTTGACACTGAAGCTTTCTTT. It codes for CASSRSVDTEAFF.